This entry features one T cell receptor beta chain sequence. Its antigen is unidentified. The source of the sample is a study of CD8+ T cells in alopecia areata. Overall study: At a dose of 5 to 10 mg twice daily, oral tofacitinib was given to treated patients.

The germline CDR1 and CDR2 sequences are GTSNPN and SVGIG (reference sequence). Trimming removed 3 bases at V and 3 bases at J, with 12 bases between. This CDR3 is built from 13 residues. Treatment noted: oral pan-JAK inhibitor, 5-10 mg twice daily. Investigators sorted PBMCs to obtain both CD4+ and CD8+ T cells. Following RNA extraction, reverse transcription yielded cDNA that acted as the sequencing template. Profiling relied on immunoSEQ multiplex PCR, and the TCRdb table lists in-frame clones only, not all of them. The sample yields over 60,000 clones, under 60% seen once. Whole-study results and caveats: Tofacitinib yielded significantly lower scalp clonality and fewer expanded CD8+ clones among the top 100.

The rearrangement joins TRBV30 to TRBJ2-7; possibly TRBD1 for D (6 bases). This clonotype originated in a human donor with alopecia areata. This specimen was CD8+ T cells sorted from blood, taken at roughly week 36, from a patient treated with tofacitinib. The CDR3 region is CAWRTKGGYEQYF. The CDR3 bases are TGTGCCTGGAGAACTAAAGGGGGCTACGAGCAGTACTTC.